The rows below give T cell receptor beta chains drawn from one sample of a study of OX40 agonist ivuxolimab in advanced cancers. Produced via immunoSEQ multiplex PCR; TCRdb's table is partial and in-frame only. The repertoire consists of fewer than 65,000 clones, with 82% occurring once and the leading ten covering about 3.8%. The source material was CD4+ or CD8+ T cells sorted from blood, sampled in a trial of the OX40 agonist ivuxolimab. These receptors were collected from an adult with an advanced solid tumor such as melanoma, head and neck, liver or kidney cancer. The CDR3 runs from the conserved cysteine through the conserved F or W. Each record gives: V gene, D gene, clone size, J gene, CDR3 DNA, CDR3 protein. A D gene is named only where the DNA matches it firmly. Part of the rows lack a size; the others show once, few, many or a class for expanded clones.

TRBV18,.,few,TRBJ2-5,TGTGCCAGCTCACCACAGGGAGAGACCCAGTACTTC,CASSPQGETQYF
TRBV5-1,TRBD2,.,TRBJ2-7,TGCGCCAGCAGCTTGGCCGGGGGGAGTCCCTACGAGCAGTACTTC,CASSLAGGSPYEQYF
TRBV18,.,.,TRBJ1-3,TGTGCCAGCTCACCCGGGAGTCCTGGAAACACCATATATTTT,CASSPGSPGNTIYF
TRBV6-4,.,.,TRBJ2-3,TGTGCCAGCAGTGTGGACACCACAGATACGCAGTATTTT,CASSVDTTDTQYF
TRBV5-1,.,.,TRBJ1-2,TGCGCCAGCGAAGCGGGGGGCTTTCACTATGGCTACACCTTC,CASEAGGFHYGYTF
TRBV7-2,.,.,TRBJ1-2,TGTGCCAGCAGCTTGACGGTCTATGGCTACACCTTC,CASSLTVYGYTF
TRBV2,TRBD1,once,TRBJ2-5,TGTGCCAGCAGTCGGACAGGATTACTTGAGACCCAGTACTTC,CASSRTGLLETQYF
TRBV7-2,TRBD1,.,TRBJ1-5,TGTGCCAGCAGCTTATCGGGACAGGGTGATCAGCCCCAGCATTTT,CASSLSGQGDQPQHF
TRBV2,TRBD1,.,TRBJ2-7,TGTGCCAGCAGGCTCGGACAGGCGTCCTACGAGCAGTACTTC,CASRLGQASYEQYF
TRBV29-1,.,.,TRBJ2-7,TGCAGCGTTACCGGGACGGACTCCTACGAGCAGTACTTC,CSVTGTDSYEQYF
TRBV9,TRBD1,.,TRBJ2-7,TGTGCCTACAGGGGGACAGGGCCCGTCAGCTCCTACGAGCAGTACTTC,CAYRGTGPVSSYEQYF
TRBV6-1,.,.,TRBJ2-7,TGTGCCAGCCGAGCGGGCCCCGGGGGATACGAGCAGTACTTC,CASRAGPGGYEQYF
TRBV2,.,.,TRBJ1-1,TGTGCCAGCATCCTCACGGGCGAAACTGAAGCTTTCTTT,CASILTGETEAFF
TRBV14,.,few,TRBJ1-2,TGTGCCAGCAGCCAAGTCAACTATGGCTATGGCTACACCTTC,CASSQVNYGYGYTF
TRBV7-3,.,.,TRBJ2-1,TGTGCCAGCAGCCCAACCGGGACTTCGTTGAATGAGCAGTTCTTC,CASSPTGTSLNEQFF
TRBV6-6,.,.,TRBJ1-3,TGTGCCAGCAGTTACGAGACAGGACTCTCTGGAAACACCATATATTTT,CASSYETGLSGNTIYF
TRBV11-2,TRBD2,once,TRBJ2-3,TGTGCCAGCAGCTCCCTTAGCGGGGGGGCAAGAGATACGCAGTATTTT,CASSSLSGGARDTQYF
TRBV7-2,.,.,TRBJ2-4,TGTGCCAGCAGCTTAGGGGGAGGTTTAAACATTCAGTACTTC,CASSLGGGLNIQYF
TRBV6-6,.,.,TRBJ1-5,TGTGCCAGCAGTCGCGACAGGTTCAATCAGCCCCAGCATTTT,CASSRDRFNQPQHF
TRBV6-5,TRBD1,.,TRBJ1-6,TGTGCCAGCAGTTACTCGGACAGGGAAGGTTCACCCCTCCACTTT,CASSYSDREGSPLHF
TRBV28,.,.,TRBJ2-5,TGTGCCAGCAGTTTAGTATTAGAGACCCAGTACTTC,CASSLVLETQYF
TRBV7-2,TRBD2,.,TRBJ2-3,TGTGCCAGCAGCCTTCGACTAGCGGGAGGCGGCACAGATACGCAGTATTTT,CASSLRLAGGGTDTQYF